This T cell receptor (beta chain) was found in a study of blood T cells in healthy people across ages. The sample holds a few counts of this clonotype. Extracted total RNA amounted to at least 5 micrograms for each sample. Sample-barcoded 5' priming and a J-beta primer mix drove a second PCR of about 6 to 12 cycles. TCRdb recomputed calls from the 5' RACE reads with MiXCR, one row per CDR3 protein. The table shows 1.5 million to 2 million distinct CDR3 sequences, with roughly 28% occurring only once. Trimming shortened V by 3 bases and J by 6 bases, and 11 bases separated the two germline ends. The CDR3 is 13 amino acids. The V gene's germline CDR1 is LGHDT and CDR2 YNNKEL (reference sequence).

The sample comprised blood. This TCR came from a woman in her twenties or thirties in good health. V usage is TRBV3-1 and J usage is TRBJ1-2; TRBD1 might be the D (5 bases). The CDR3 sequence: CASSHKAGDGYTF. The CDR3 coding sequence is TGTGCCAGCAGCCATAAAGCGGGGGATGGCTACACCTTC.